The clone carrying this TCR beta chain was counted at least ten times. The antigen is unknown. This sample stems from a study of T-cell reconstitution after alpha-beta-depleted transplantation in children. The library targeted TCRbeta and was prepared with unique molecular identifiers. TCRdb reprocessed the PCR reads via MiXCR and lists one record per CDR3 protein. Here the sample spans 200,000 to 300,000 distinct CDR3 sequences, roughly 26% being singletons. CDR1 and CDR2 (germline): SGHRS, YFSETQ. V was clipped by 3 bases and J by 4 bases, with 15 bases between them. The CDR3 is 15 residues long. Study-level results: High day-60 TCRbeta diversity in some patients came from surviving recipient T cells and thymic progenitors. The study reportedly traced alpha-beta T cells about two months after transplant to several hundred expanded graft clones. Among T cells one year after transplant, newly produced cells accounted for most counts and diversity.

This TCR was sampled from a girl aged 2 to 10 with Fanconi anemia, due to receive a stem cell transplant. The rearrangement joins TRBV5-1 to TRBJ2-3; D may be TRBD1 (6 bases). The sample in question was PBMCs, obtained before TCRalphabeta/CD19-depleted stem cell transplant. In DNA, the CDR3 is TGCGCCAGCAGCTGGGACAAAAATCGGGCAGATACGCAGTATTTT. Translated, it gives CASSWDKNRADTQYF.